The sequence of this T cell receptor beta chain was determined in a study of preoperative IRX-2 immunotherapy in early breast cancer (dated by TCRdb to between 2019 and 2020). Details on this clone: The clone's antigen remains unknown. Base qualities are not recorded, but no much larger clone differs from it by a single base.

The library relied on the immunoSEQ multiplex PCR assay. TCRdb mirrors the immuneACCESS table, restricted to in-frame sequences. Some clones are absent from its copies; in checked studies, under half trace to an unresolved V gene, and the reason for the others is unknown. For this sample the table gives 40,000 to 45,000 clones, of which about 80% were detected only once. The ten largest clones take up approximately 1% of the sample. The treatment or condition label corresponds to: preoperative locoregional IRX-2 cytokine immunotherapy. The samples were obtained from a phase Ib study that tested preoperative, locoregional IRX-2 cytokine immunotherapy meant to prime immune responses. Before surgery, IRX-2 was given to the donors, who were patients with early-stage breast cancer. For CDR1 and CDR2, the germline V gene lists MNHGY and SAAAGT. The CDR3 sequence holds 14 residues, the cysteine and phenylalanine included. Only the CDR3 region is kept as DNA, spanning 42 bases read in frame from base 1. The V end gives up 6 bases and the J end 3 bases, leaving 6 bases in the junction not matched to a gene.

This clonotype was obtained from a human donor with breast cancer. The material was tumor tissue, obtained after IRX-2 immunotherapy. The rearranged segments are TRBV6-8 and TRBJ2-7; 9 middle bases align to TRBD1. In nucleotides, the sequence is TGTGCCAGCAGGGCCGGGACAGGGCTCTACGAGCAGTACTTC. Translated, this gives CASRAGTGLYEQYF.